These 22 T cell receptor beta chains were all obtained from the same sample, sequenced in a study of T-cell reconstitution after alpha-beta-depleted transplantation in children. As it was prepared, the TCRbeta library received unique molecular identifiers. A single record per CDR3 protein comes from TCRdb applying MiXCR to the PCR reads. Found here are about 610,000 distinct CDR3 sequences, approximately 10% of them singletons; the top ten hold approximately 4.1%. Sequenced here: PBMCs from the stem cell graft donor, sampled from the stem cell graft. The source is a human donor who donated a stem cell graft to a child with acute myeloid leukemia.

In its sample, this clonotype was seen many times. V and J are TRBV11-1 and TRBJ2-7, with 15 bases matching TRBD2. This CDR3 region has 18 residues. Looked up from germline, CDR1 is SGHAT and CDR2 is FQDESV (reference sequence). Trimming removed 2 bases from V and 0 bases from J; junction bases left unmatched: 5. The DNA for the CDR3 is TGTGCCAGCAGCTTATACGGGACTAGCGGGAGGTCCTCCTACGAGCAGTACTTC. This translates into CASSLYGTSGRSSYEQYF.

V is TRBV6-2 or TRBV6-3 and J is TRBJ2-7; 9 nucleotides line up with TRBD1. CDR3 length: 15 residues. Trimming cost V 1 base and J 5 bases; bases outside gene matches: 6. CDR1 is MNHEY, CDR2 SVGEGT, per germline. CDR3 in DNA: TGTGCCAGCAGTTACTGGGGACAGGGTATCGACGAGCAGTACTTC. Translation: CASSYWGQGIDEQYF.

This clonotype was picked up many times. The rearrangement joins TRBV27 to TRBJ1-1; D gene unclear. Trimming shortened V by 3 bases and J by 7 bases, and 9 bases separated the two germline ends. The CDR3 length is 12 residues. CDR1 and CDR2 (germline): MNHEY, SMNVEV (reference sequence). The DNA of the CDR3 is TGTGCCAGCAGTTTGTTGAGTGGTGAAGCTTTCTTT. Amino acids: CASSLLSGEAFF.

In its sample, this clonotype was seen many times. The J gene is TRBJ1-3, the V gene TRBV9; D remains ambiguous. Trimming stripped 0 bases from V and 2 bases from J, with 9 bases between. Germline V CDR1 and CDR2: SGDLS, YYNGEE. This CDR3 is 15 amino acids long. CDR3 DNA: TGTGCCAGCAGCGTAGGAGGGAAAACTGGAAACACCATATATTTT. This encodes CASSVGGKTGNTIYF.

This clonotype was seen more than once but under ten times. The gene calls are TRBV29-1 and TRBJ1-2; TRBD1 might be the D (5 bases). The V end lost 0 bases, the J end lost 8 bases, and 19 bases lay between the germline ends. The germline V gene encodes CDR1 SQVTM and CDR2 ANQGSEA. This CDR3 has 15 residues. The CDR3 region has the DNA TGCAGCGTTGAAGACCCAGGGTCCTCTTTGAGGGGCTACACCTTC. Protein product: CSVEDPGSSLRGYTF. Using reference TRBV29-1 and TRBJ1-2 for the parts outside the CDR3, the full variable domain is SAVISQKPSRDICQRGTSLTIQCQVDSQVTMMFWYRQQPGQSLTLIATANQGSEATYESGFVIDKFPISRPNLTFSTLTVSNMSPEDSSIYLCSVEDPGSSLRGYTFGSGTRLTVV.

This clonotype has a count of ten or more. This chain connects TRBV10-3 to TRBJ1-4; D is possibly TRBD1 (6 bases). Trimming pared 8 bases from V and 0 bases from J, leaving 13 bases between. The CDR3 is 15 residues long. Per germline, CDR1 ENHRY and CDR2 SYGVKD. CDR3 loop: CAIATGSPTNEKLFF. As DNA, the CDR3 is TGTGCCATCGCTACAGGGTCCCCAACTAATGAAAAACTGTTTTTT.

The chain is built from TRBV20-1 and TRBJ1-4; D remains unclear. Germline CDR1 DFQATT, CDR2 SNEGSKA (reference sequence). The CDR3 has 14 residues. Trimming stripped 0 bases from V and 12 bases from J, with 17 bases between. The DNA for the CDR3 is TGCAGTGCTAGAGATCAGTACTCTGGGATGCAACTGTTTTTT. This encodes CSARDQYSGMQLFF.

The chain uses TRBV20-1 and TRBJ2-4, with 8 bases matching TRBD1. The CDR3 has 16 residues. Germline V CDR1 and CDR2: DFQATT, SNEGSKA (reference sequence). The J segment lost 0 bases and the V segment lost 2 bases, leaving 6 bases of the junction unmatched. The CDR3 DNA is TGCAGTGCTAGAAGGGGGACAGGCGTAGCCAAAAACATTCAGTACTTC. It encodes CSARRGTGVAKNIQYF.

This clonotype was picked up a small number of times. CDR3 sequence (DNA): TGTGCCAGCTTGTGGGGGACAGTCGAGAACACTGAAGCTTTCTTT. Translating it yields CASLWGTVENTEAFF. V and J are TRBV7-9 and TRBJ1-1; 7 nucleotides agree with TRBD1. CDR1 SEHNR and CDR2 FQNEAQ come from the germline V gene (reference sequence). This CDR3 is 15 amino acids long. V lost 8 bases and J lost 1; bases outside the gene matches: 10.

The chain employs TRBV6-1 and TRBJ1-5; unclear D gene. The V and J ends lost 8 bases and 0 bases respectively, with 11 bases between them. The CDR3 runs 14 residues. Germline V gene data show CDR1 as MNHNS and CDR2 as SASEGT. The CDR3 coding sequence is TGTGCCAGCCTCCGGGGTAATAGCAATCAGCCCCAGCATTTT. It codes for CASLRGNSNQPQHF.

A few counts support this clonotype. The CDR3 here is CARERESGEQFF. Written as DNA, the CDR3 is TGTGCCAGGGAGCGGGAGTCAGGTGAGCAGTTCTTC. This chain joins TRBV2 and TRBJ2-1; 8 bases are shared with TRBD2. The ends lost 9 bases at V and 9 bases at J; junction bases unmatched: 7. In germline, CDR1 is SNHLY, CDR2 FYNNEI. The CDR3 length is 12 residues.

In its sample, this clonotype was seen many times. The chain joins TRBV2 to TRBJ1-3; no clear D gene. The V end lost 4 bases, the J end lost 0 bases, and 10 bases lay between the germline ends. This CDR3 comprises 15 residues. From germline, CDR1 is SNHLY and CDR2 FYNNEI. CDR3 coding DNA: TGTGCCAGCAGTGCCTCCACACACTCTGGAAACACCATATATTTT. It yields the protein CASSASTHSGNTIYF.

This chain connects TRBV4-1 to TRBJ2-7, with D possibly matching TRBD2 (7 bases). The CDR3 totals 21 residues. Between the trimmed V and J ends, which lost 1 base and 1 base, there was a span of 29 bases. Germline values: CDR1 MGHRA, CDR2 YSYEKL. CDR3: CASSQVLGGIGGGGKSYEQYF. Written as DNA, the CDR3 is TGCGCCAGCAGCCAAGTCCTGGGGGGGATCGGGGGCGGAGGAAAGTCCTACGAGCAGTACTTC.

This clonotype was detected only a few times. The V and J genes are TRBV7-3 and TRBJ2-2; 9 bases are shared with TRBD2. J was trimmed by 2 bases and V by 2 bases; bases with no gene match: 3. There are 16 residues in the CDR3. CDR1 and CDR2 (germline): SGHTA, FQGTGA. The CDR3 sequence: CASSLLGTSNTGELFF. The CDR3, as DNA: TGTGCCAGCAGCTTACTCGGGACTAGCAACACCGGGGAGCTGTTTTTT.

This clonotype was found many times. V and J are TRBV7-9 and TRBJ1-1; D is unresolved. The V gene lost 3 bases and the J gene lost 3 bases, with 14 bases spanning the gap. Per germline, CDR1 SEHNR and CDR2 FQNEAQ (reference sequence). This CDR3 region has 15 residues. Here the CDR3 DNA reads TGTGCCAGCAGCTTTTTGCCCTCTGCGGACACTGAAGCTTTCTTT. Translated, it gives CASSFLPSADTEAFF.

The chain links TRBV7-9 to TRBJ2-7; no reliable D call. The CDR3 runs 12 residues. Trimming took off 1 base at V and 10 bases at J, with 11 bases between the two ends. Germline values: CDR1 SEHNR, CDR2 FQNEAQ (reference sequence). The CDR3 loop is CASSLGLGLQYF. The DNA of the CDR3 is TGTGCCAGCAGCTTAGGCCTTGGGCTCCAGTACTTC. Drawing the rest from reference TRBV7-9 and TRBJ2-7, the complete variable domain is DTGVSQNPRHKITKRGQNVTFRCDPISEHNRLYWYRQTLGQGPEFLTYFQNEAQLEKSRLLSDRFSAERPKGSFSTLEIQRTEQGDSAMYLCASSLGLGLQYFGPGTRLTVT.

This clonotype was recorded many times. CDR3 DNA: TGTGCCAGCAGTGTCCATGTTACGGGTCAAGAGACCCAGTACTTC. Its protein product is CASSVHVTGQETQYF. The J gene is TRBJ2-5, the V gene TRBV9; no firm D call. The CDR3 spans 15 residues. Germline loops: CDR1 SGDLS, CDR2 YYNGEE. Between the trimmed V and J ends, which lost 5 bases and 2 bases, there was a span of 16 bases.

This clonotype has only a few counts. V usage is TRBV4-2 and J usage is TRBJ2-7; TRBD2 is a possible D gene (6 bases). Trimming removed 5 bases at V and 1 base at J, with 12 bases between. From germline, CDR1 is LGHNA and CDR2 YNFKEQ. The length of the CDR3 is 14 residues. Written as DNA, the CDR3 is TGTGCCAGCAGCGTAGCTAGCGAATCCTACGAGCAGTACTTC. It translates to CASSVASESYEQYF.

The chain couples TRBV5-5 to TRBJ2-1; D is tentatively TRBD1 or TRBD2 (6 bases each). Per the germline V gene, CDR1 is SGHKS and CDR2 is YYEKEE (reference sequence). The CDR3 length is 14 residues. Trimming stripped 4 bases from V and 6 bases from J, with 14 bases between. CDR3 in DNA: TGTGCCAGCAGCAGCGGCAGGGGAGGCAATGAGCAGTTCTTC. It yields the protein CASSSGRGGNEQFF.

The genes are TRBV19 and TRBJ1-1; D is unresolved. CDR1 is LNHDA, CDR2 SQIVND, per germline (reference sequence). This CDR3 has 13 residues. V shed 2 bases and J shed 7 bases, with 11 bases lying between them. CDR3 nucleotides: TGTGCCAGTAGTATAAATGAGGCGAGTGAAGCTTTCTTT. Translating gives CASSINEASEAFF.

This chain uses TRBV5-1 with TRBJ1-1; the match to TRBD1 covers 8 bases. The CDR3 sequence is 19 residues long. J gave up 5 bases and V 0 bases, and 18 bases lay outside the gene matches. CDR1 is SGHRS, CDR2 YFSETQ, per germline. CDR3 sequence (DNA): TGCGCCAGCAGCTTGGAAATCTCGGGACAGGCAACCTTGGGGACTGAAGCTTTCTTT. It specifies CASSLEISGQATLGTEAFF.

For the CDR3, the DNA is TGTGCCAGCAGTCTCGGGACTAGCGGGGCCGGGGGGCAGTTCTTC. This translates into CASSLGTSGAGGQFF. The chain is built from TRBV12-3 or TRBV12-4 and TRBJ2-1, with TRBD2 matching 13 bases. The length of the CDR3 is 15 residues. Unmatched junction bases numbered 10, after V lost 5 bases and J lost 12 bases.